A selection of T cell receptor beta chains follows, all from one sample in a study of cytomegalovirus exposure and HLA in healthy donors. Libraries were prepared by immunoSEQ multiplex PCR; TCRdb keeps only in-frame clonotypes and omits some of them. The top ten hold 3.5% to 5% of the sample, which has some 130,000 clones, approximately 80% seen once. The sample was PBMCs. All receptors derive from a male donor in good health and CMV-seronegative. Both conserved end residues are trimmed from each CDR3. A row's size may be missing; if present it is once, few, many or a size class.

J gene | clone size | V gene | CDR3 protein
TRBJ1-1 | . | TRBV4-2 | ASSQERQKEAF
TRBJ2-7 | . | TRBV18 | ASSPNEDSYEQY
TRBJ2-1 | . | TRBV7-6 | ASSLGGIGKSSYNEQF
TRBJ2-7 | . | TRBV4-1 | ASSRSDRGGDEQY
TRBJ2-7 | . | TRBV9 | ASSVGGGTYEQY
TRBJ2-7 | . | TRBV7-9 | SSSSRDSGTYEQY
TRBJ2-1 | once | TRBV7-9 | ASSLRLLDNEQF
TRBJ1-6 | once | TRBV4-1 | ASSPQAGGYNSPLH
TRBJ2-1 | once | TRBV29-1 | SPWLVDLYNEQF
TRBJ2-3 | . | TRBV2 | ASSEARSSGRTDTQY
TRBJ2-5 | once | TRBV9 | ASSDARNRGEETQY
TRBJ2-1 | . | TRBV5-1 | ASSLVSGGAYNEQF
TRBJ2-7 | . | TRBV7-8 | ASSPRRVPSEQY
TRBJ1-5 | . | TRBV6-6 | ASNLPNQPQH
TRBJ2-1 | . | TRBV10-3 | AISPSDEQF
TRBJ1-1 | . | TRBV27 | ASSFIGGRTEAF
TRBJ1-2 | few | TRBV6-4 | ASSATDRSYGYT
. | . | TRBV7-6 | ASSSVAGVNSYEQY
TRBJ2-6 | . | TRBV7-2 | ASSFRSGANVLT